This TCR beta chain derives from a study of T cells in Graves' hyperthyroidism and ophthalmopathy. J gave up 0 bases and V 0 bases, and 3 bases lay outside the gene matches. CDR3 length equals 16 residues. CDR1 is SGHRS and CDR2 is YFSETQ in the germline V gene. This clonotype was detected many times. Amplification of TCR beta CDR3 regions used RNA as the template. First-round RT-PCR targeting the TCR CDR3 was performed with the HTBI primer set. TCRdb redid the calling of the multiplex PCR reads with MiXCR, one entry per CDR3 protein. Of approximately 320,000 distinct CDR3 sequences listed, roughly 17% are singletons.

The gene calls are TRBV5-1 and TRBJ2-1; 7 bases fit TRBD2. The receptor's source is a man between 25 and 39 years old with Graves' hyperthyroidism. The specimen was blood. The CDR3 sequence is CASSLGGGSSYNEQFF. The CDR3 DNA reads TGCGCCAGCAGCTTGGGGGGCGGGAGCTCCTACAATGAGCAGTTCTTC.